One TCR beta chain is described in this entry. The sample is drawn from a study of blood T cell repertoires in COVID-19. Across the study: COVID-19 samples collected from the United States, Italy and Spain covered acute and convalescent phases. PBMCs, B-cell-depleted T cells, or T cells were the source of the cDNA or gDNA that made up the material.

Original processing methods: Reference gene primer amplification gave estimated nucleated cell counts. Clones were read by immunoSEQ multiplex PCR, and TCRdb kept only the in-frame ones, dropping some. That table supplies the V and J calls and clone size; D and trimming were determined from the DNA. The table has around 110,000 clones, roughly 78% seen once. After removal of 1 base from V and 5 bases from J, the junction contained 5 bases not matched to a gene. The CDR3 runs 14 residues. From germline, CDR1 is MNHNS and CDR2 SASEGT. The sequence was collected from a man in his fifties or sixties with active or convalescent COVID-19. The chain joins TRBV6-1 to TRBJ2-7; 7 bases fit TRBD2. Specimen: peripheral blood. This CDR3 is CASSEVWGGNEQYF. The CDR3 DNA reads TGTGCCAGCAGTGAAGTATGGGGAGGGAACGAGCAGTACTTC.